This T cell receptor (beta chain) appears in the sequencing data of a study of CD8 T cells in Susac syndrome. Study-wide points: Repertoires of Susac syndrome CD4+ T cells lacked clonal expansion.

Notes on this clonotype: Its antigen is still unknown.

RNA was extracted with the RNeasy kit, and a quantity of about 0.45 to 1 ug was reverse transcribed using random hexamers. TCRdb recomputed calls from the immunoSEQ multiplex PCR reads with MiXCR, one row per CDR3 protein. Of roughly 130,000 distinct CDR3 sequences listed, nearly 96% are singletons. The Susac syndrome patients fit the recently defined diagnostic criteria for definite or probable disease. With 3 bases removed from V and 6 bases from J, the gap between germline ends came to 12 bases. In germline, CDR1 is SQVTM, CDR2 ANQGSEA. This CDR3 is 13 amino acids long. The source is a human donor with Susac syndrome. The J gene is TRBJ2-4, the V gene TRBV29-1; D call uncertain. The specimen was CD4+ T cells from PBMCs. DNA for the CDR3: TGCAGCGTTGACCTGGCACCCGGAAACATTCAGTACTTC. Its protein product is CSVDLAPGNIQYF.